The source of this TCR beta chain is a study of beta chain features in type 1 diabetes. Study results and caveats: For patients, the naive, central memory and Treg TCRB repertoires appeared more alike than for healthy donors.

Deletions cut 7 bases from V and 3 bases from J, with 14 bases between. This CDR3 spans 14 amino acids. Germline CDR1 SNHLY, CDR2 FYNNEI. Turning to this clone: No antigen is known for it.

The isolated RNA, all of it, was reverse transcribed, so expressed TCRB transcripts were what got sequenced. The assay was immunoSEQ multiplex PCR, and TCRdb's table has in-frame clones only and misses some. The table lists fewer than 250,000 clones, around 68% of them singletons. The chain recombines TRBV2 with TRBJ2-3, with D perhaps being TRBD1 or TRBD2 (5 bases each). The sequenced sample consisted of naive CD4+ T cells from blood. The receptor's source is a man younger than 45 in good health. The CDR3 loop reads CASTPGAGTDTQYF. For the CDR3, the DNA is TGTGCCAGCACCCCCGGGGCCGGTACAGATACGCAGTATTTT.